This T cell receptor (beta chain) was obtained from a study of T cells in Graves' hyperthyroidism and ophthalmopathy. This clonotype appeared once. This CDR3 region has 15 residues. Deletions cut 4 bases from V and 5 bases from J, with 20 bases between. Germline V CDR1 and CDR2: SQVTM, ANQGSEA. Regions amplified from RNA transcripts were the TCR beta CDR3 regions. Carried out on the TCR CDR3, a first-round RT-PCR used the HTBI primer set. MiXCR, run by TCRdb on the multiplex PCR reads, gives a single entry per CDR3 protein. The table lists 300,000 or so distinct CDR3 sequences, about 20% of them singletons.

Sequencing was done on a sample of blood. The chain carries TRBV29-1 and TRBJ2-5; no reliable D call. This clonotype was sampled from a woman between 50 and 59 years old with Graves' hyperthyroidism. DNA of the CDR3: TGCAGCGTTGCAAGTCGCTCGCCGGGCCAGGAGACCCAGTACTTC. This encodes CSVASRSPGQETQYF.